Below are 16 T cell receptor beta chains sequenced from a single sample in a study of blood T cell repertoires in COVID-19 (TCRdb year 2020). Libraries were built with the immunoSEQ multiplex PCR assay. TCRdb holds this immuneACCESS table with in-frame rearrangements only. Some clones are missing; in checked studies, unresolved V genes explain under half, and the rest has no known cause. The sample table lists some 22,000 clones, around 80% of them with a count of one. In total, the top ten clones hold 22% of the sample. The sequenced material came from peripheral blood. All receptors come from a man aged 80 or over with active or convalescent COVID-19.

The chain links TRBV5-4 to TRBJ1-6; D not certain. The length of the CDR3 is 17 residues. CDR1 is SGHNT, CDR2 YYREEE, per germline (reference sequence). V shed 0 bases and J shed 0 bases, with 10 bases lying between them. CDR3 sequence (DNA): TGTGCCAGCAGCTTGGATTTAGTGAGCTCCTATAATTCACCCCTCCACTTT. Translating gives CASSLDLVSSYNSPLHF.

The CDR3 region has the DNA TGTGCCAGCAGTCGCAAACTCGGGACAGGGATGAACACTGAAGCTTTCTTT. Protein: CASSRKLGTGMNTEAFF. The rearrangement joins TRBV6-6 to TRBJ1-1; 9 bases are a match to TRBD1. After removal of 5 bases from V and 0 bases from J, the junction contained 10 bases not matched to a gene. Germline loops: CDR1 MNHNY, CDR2 SVGAGI (reference sequence). This CDR3 region has 17 residues.

The V and J genes are TRBV13 and TRBJ1-2; perhaps TRBD1 as D (6 bases). The V gene's germline CDR1 is PRHDT and CDR2 FYEKMQ (reference sequence). The V and J ends lost 0 bases and 4 bases respectively, with 15 bases between them. This CDR3 is built from 16 residues. As DNA, the CDR3 is TGTGCCAGCAGCTTAGGCTCGGGCAGGGGTGGCTATGGCTACACCTTC. It encodes CASSLGSGRGGYGYTF.

V usage is TRBV28 and J usage is TRBJ2-2; D might be TRBD1 (5 bases). The CDR3 totals 15 residues. Germline CDR1 reads MDHEN; CDR2 reads SYDVKM. Trimming shortened V by 7 bases and J by 3 bases, and 15 bases separated the two germline ends. This CDR3 is CASKGAGQDTGELFF. In DNA form, the CDR3 reads TGTGCCAGCAAAGGGGCAGGGCAGGACACCGGGGAGCTGTTTTTT.

In its sample, this clone was seen once. The V and J genes are TRBV27 and TRBJ1-4; TRBD1 aligns across 7 bases. The CDR3 runs to 17 residues. CDR1 and CDR2 (germline): MNHEY, SMNVEV (reference sequence). Germline trimming cut 2 bases from V and 7 bases from J; bases unmatched to any gene: 13. CDR3 DNA sequence: TGTGCCAGCAGTTTAGTTGTGTTTAGGGGGCGAGTTGAAAAACTGTTTTTT. This sequence encodes CASSLVVFRGRVEKLFF.

The chain combines TRBV28 with TRBJ1-1; 10 bases agree with TRBD1. The CDR3 length is 13 residues. With 6 bases clipped from V and 10 bases from J, the junction kept 8 bases outside the gene matches. Germline CDR1 is MDHEN and CDR2 is SYDVKM. This chain's CDR3 is CASSRQGARRAFF. CDR3 in DNA: TGTGCCAGCAGCCGACAGGGGGCGAGGCGAGCTTTCTTT.

The genes are TRBV5-1 and TRBJ1-4; no definite D call. Per germline, CDR1 SGHRS and CDR2 YFSETQ. The CDR3 contains 14 residues. With 0 bases removed from V and 13 bases from J, the gap between germline ends came to 16 bases. The CDR3: CASSLDGPSERLFF. In nucleotides, the CDR3 is TGCGCCAGCAGCTTGGACGGCCCCTCGGAGAGACTGTTTTTT.

This chain uses TRBV6-4 with TRBJ1-1; tentative D call: TRBD1 (5 bases). Germline CDR1 MRHNA, CDR2 SNTAGT. Trimming pared 6 bases from V and 5 bases from J, leaving 16 bases between. CDR3 length equals 14 residues. The CDR3, as DNA: TGTGCCAGCAGCAGTCACGCAGGGTCTACTGAAGCTTTCTTT. This sequence encodes CASSSHAGSTEAFF.

The chain combines TRBV5-1 with TRBJ2-1; 8 positions agree with TRBD2. CDR1 is SGHRS, CDR2 YFSETQ, per germline. The CDR3 length is 16 residues. J was trimmed by 9 bases and V by 2 bases; bases with no gene match: 13. DNA of the CDR3: TGCGCCAGCAGCTTATTCGGGTCAAATCGGGGGGGTGAGCAGTTCTTC. The encoded protein is CASSLFGSNRGGEQFF.

A remark on this clone: In the same sample, other DNA sequences code for this CDR3. This chain connects TRBV7-2 to TRBJ1-2; TRBD1 matches at 7 bases. The V gene end was trimmed by 2 bases and the J gene end by 1 base; junction bases not matched to a gene: 7. The CDR3 runs 16 residues. Per germline, CDR1 SGHTA and CDR2 FQGNSA. In nucleotides, the CDR3 is TGTGCCAGCAGCTTATTCGCCGGACAGGATAACTATGGCTACACCTTC. Its translation is CASSLFAGQDNYGYTF.

The V and J genes are TRBV7-8 and TRBJ1-5; D is possibly TRBD1 (6 bases). The CDR3 sequence is 15 residues long. With 5 bases removed from V and 3 bases from J, the gap between germline ends came to 14 bases. Germline V lookup: CDR1 SGHVS, CDR2 FQNEAQ. CDR3 amino acids: CASSPGRGINQPQHF. The CDR3 nucleotides are TGTGCCAGCAGCCCTGGTAGGGGGATCAATCAGCCCCAGCATTTT. Using reference TRBV7-8 and TRBJ1-5 for the parts outside the CDR3, the full variable domain is GAGVSQSPRYKVAKRGQDVALRCDPISGHVSLFWYQQALGQGPEFLTYFQNEAQLDKSGLPSDRFFAERPEGSVSTLKIQRTQQEDSAVYLCASSPGRGINQPQHFGDGTRLSIL.

By proportion, this clone is medium-sized (0.01 to 0.1%). This chain connects TRBV21-1 to TRBJ1-6; the table assigns TRBD1, which was not confirmed against the DNA. TRBV21-1 is termed a pseudogene. This CDR3 contains 14 residues. The CDR3 here is CARRTGPWDSPLHF. In DNA, the CDR3 is TGTGCCAGGAGGACAGGGCCATGGGATTCACCCCTCCACTTT.

The chain combines TRBV5-8 with TRBJ2-2, with D unresolved. Germline V gene data show CDR1 as SGHTS and CDR2 as YDEGEE. The CDR3 spans 12 residues. Trimming left V 4 bases short and J 8 bases short, with 9 bases between. This chain's CDR3 is CASSPEVGELFF. Here the CDR3 DNA reads TGTGCCAGCAGCCCAGAGGTGGGGGAGCTGTTTTTT.

This clone showed up just once. This chain uses TRBV2 with TRBJ1-2; 9 bases fit TRBD1. The ends lost 8 bases at V and 5 bases at J; junction bases unmatched: 9. The CDR3 consists of 14 residues. Looked up from germline, CDR1 is SNHLY and CDR2 is FYNNEI. In DNA form, the CDR3 reads TGTGCCAGCGTTACAGGGGGCGCAGGGTATGGCTACACCTTC. Amino acids: CASVTGGAGYGYTF.

The V gene is TRBV18, the J gene TRBJ2-5; 7 bases are a match to TRBD2. V shed 4 bases, J shed 2 bases, and the junction held 7 bases outside the gene matches. Per germline, CDR1 KGHSH and CDR2 LQKENI. This CDR3 is 15 amino acids long. The CDR3 DNA is TGTGCCAGCTCACGGGGACCGGGAGGTCAAGAGACCCAGTACTTC. Translated: CASSRGPGGQETQYF. Variable domain in full (rest from reference TRBV18 and TRBJ2-5): NAGVMQNPRHLVRRRGQEARLRCSPMKGHSHVYWYRQLPEEGLKFMVYLQKENIIDESGMPKERFSAEFPKEGPSILRIQQVVRGDSAAYFCASSRGPGGQETQYFGPGTRLLVL.

This chain joins TRBV5-1 and TRBJ2-3; 8 nucleotides line up with TRBD1. The germline V gene encodes CDR1 SGHRS and CDR2 YFSETQ. The CDR3 is 14 amino acids. With V trimmed by 5 bases and J by 3 bases, 5 bases remained unmatched. The CDR3 region has the DNA TGCGCCAGCAGTCCAGGGGGCGAAACAGATACGCAGTATTTT. It yields the protein CASSPGGETDTQYF.